The 32 T cell receptor beta chains presented below share a single source sample, sequenced in a study of T cells expressing NK-cell markers. Following a re-call of the 5' RACE reads, TCRdb has one entry per CDR3 protein and lacks DNA. Its table records 300,000 or so distinct CDR3 sequences. Sample: blood T cells: a sorted CD56 or NKG2C T cell subset, CD4+ or CD8+ T cells, or bulk PBMC T cells (not recorded which). The receptors were gathered from a woman aged 18 to 69 in good health.

The rearrangement links TRBV5-1 to TRBJ2-5; the D gene TCRdb calls, TRBD2, cannot be checked with no DNA. CDR1 and CDR2 (germline): SGHRS, YFSETQ. This CDR3 is 16 amino acids long. The CDR3: CASSEGLAGGEETQYF.

V gene TRBV14 combines with J gene TRBJ1-2; TCRdb reports TRBD1, a call that lacks DNA to check it against. The germline V gene encodes CDR1 SGHDN and CDR2 FVKESK. CDR3 length: 12 amino acids. The chain's CDR3 is CASKQGPYGYTF.

This sequence joins TRBV12-3 or TRBV12-4 and TRBJ2-2; with no DNA, the TCRdb D assignment of TRBD1 cannot be verified. The CDR3 extends over 14 amino acids. CDR3 in amino acids: CASSPRGPRLGLFF.

The chain couples TRBV5-6 to TRBJ1-1. Per the germline V gene, CDR1 is SGHDT and CDR2 is YYEEEE. The CDR3 runs 14 residues. The CDR3 sequence is CASSLGTMNTEAFF. Combining the CDR3 with reference TRBV5-6 and TRBJ1-1 gives the whole variable domain DAGVTQSPTHLIKTRGQQVTLRCSPKSGHDTVSWYQQALGQGPQFIFQYYEEEERQRGNFPDRFSGHQFPNYSSELNVNALLLGDSALYLCASSLGTMNTEAFFGQGTRLTVV.

The rearrangement links TRBV20-1 to TRBJ2-1; TCRdb gives TRBD1 as the D gene, but with no DNA this cannot be confirmed. The CDR3 sequence is 11 residues long. CDR1 is DFQATT and CDR2 is SNEGSKA in the germline V gene (reference sequence). This chain's CDR3 is CSAGDPEGQFF.

The chain combines TRBV18 with TRBJ2-2; the TCRdb call, TRBD2, lacks DNA for checking. In germline, CDR1 is KGHSH, CDR2 LQKENI. CDR3 length: 16 residues. The CDR3 protein is CASSLGLPGNTGELFF. Variable domain in full (rest from reference TRBV18 and TRBJ2-2): NAGVMQNPRHLVRRRGQEARLRCSPMKGHSHVYWYRQLPEEGLKFMVYLQKENIIDESGMPKERFSAEFPKEGPSILRIQQVVRGDSAAYFCASSLGLPGNTGELFFGEGSRLTVL.

The chain has TRBV4-3 and TRBJ2-4; without DNA, the TCRdb call of TRBD1 cannot be checked. From germline, CDR1 is LGHNA and CDR2 YSLEER. The CDR3 totals 14 residues. The CDR3 sequence: CASSQIGRGDIQYF.

CDR3 amino acids: CATSDNNRAEAFF. The V and J genes are TRBV24-1 and TRBJ1-1. The CDR3 spans 13 residues. CDR1 KGHDR and CDR2 SFDVKD come from the germline V gene.

J is TRBJ2-3 and V is TRBV7-2; TCRdb calls TRBD1, which cannot be checked without DNA. In germline, CDR1 is SGHTA, CDR2 FQGNSA. The CDR3 is made up of 14 amino acids. CDR3 residues: CASSFGREPDTQYF.

Here the CDR3 reads CSAQLASGNTIYF. The chain employs TRBV20-1 and TRBJ1-3. Germline V lookup: CDR1 DFQATT, CDR2 SNEGSKA (reference sequence). This CDR3 comprises 13 residues.

This chain links TRBV5-1 with TRBJ2-7; TCRdb lists TRBD1, though no DNA is available to test this call. Germline V gene data show CDR1 as SGHRS and CDR2 as YFSETQ. This CDR3 spans 16 amino acids. This CDR3 reads CASSQAGTGGRYEQYF.

The J gene is TRBJ2-6, the V gene TRBV6-5. The CDR3 spans 16 residues. Germline V gene lookup returns CDR1 MNHEY and CDR2 SVGAGI. The CDR3 reads CASSYLEYSGANVLTF.

The chain couples TRBV20-1 to TRBJ2-5; TCRdb outputs TRBD1, but without DNA this stays unchecked. The CDR3 runs 14 residues. The germline gives CDR1 DFQATT, CDR2 SNEGSKA (reference sequence). The CDR3 here is CSARGYRGPETQYF.

The CDR3 sequence: CSVEDRGGGGGLYEQYF. V gene TRBV29-1 combines with J gene TRBJ2-7; TCRdb's D call of TRBD1 is untestable without DNA. This CDR3 is built from 17 residues. The germline V gene has CDR1 SQVTM and CDR2 ANQGSEA.

This chain joins TRBV19 and TRBJ2-2; there is no DNA to check the TCRdb D call of TRBD1. The CDR3 consists of 14 residues. Germline CDR1 LNHDA, CDR2 SQIVND (reference sequence). The CDR3 here is CATRDRGAAGELFF.

CDR3 region: CASSYTGQETQYF. The chain couples TRBV6-6 to TRBJ2-5; the TCRdb call, TRBD1, lacks DNA for checking. This CDR3 is built from 13 residues. From germline, CDR1 is MNHNY and CDR2 SVGAGI (reference sequence).

CDR3 region: CASSYFFGGTTLPDTQYF. The V call is TRBV6-2 or TRBV6-3, the J call TRBJ2-3; TCRdb proposes TRBD1, but this gene call is untestable without DNA. The CDR3 is 18 residues long. Looked up from germline, CDR1 is MNHEY and CDR2 is SVGEGT.

The chain couples TRBV30 to TRBJ2-1; TCRdb lists TRBD2, though no DNA is available to test this call. This CDR3 contains 11 residues. CDR1 is GTSNPN and CDR2 is SVGIG in the germline V gene (reference sequence). The CDR3 protein is CAWTFAGEQFF.

The chain links TRBV19 to TRBJ2-1; the TRBD1 assignment by TCRdb is unverifiable without DNA. Germline assignment: CDR1 LNHDA and CDR2 SQIVND (reference sequence). The CDR3 is made up of 15 amino acids. CDR3 loop: CASSMGQGFYNEQFF.

CDR3 loop: CASSFRQGSYNEQFF. The rearrangement uses TRBV12-3 or TRBV12-4 and TRBJ2-1; absent DNA, TCRdb's TRBD1 call cannot be checked. The CDR3 loop spans 15 amino acids.

This chain links TRBV11-2 with TRBJ2-1; the TRBD2 assignment by TCRdb is unverifiable without DNA. The CDR3 runs 13 residues. The germline V gene encodes CDR1 SGHAT and CDR2 FQNNGV. The chain's CDR3 is CASRKRGGNEQFF.

The chain links TRBV6-2 or TRBV6-3 to TRBJ2-2; the TCRdb D gene call, TRBD1, has no DNA to confirm it. The CDR3 spans 15 residues. Germline V gives CDR1 MNHEY, CDR2 SVGEGT. CDR3 amino acids: CASSYRTGNTGELFF.

CDR3 amino acids: CASSLTGRTEAFF. V usage is TRBV6-5 and J usage is TRBJ1-1; the TCRdb D gene call, TRBD1, has no DNA to confirm it. Germline CDR1 and CDR2: MNHEY and SVGAGI. CDR3 size: 13 residues.

V gene TRBV6-1 combines with J gene TRBJ2-3; TCRdb returns TRBD2, unconfirmable since there is no DNA. Germline values: CDR1 MNHNS, CDR2 SASEGT. This CDR3 contains 15 residues. The chain's CDR3 is CASRPLAGGRDTQYF.

V usage is TRBV5-1 and J usage is TRBJ2-7; TCRdb names TRBD2, which stays unverified in the absence of DNA. The CDR3 loop spans 15 amino acids. The germline gives CDR1 SGHRS, CDR2 YFSETQ. The CDR3 sequence: CASSPPPAGTYEQYF. The complete variable domain, with remaining parts taken from reference TRBV5-1 and TRBJ2-7, reads KAGVTQTPRYLIKTRGQQVTLSCSPISGHRSVSWYQQTPGQGLQFLFEYFSETQRNKGNFPGRFSGRQFSNSRSEMNVSTLELGDSALYLCASSPPPAGTYEQYFGPGTRLTVT.

The chain uses TRBV10-3 and TRBJ1-4; TCRdb names TRBD1, which stays unverified in the absence of DNA. This CDR3 is built from 14 residues. The germline CDR1 and CDR2 sequences are ENHRY and SYGVKD. CDR3 sequence reads: CAISPGTGDEKLFF.

This rearrangement joins TRBV5-1 to TRBJ1-5. CDR1 is SGHRS and CDR2 is YFSETQ in the germline V gene. The CDR3 runs 13 residues. The CDR3 sequence is CASSLEEGQPQHF.

The V and J genes are TRBV5-1 and TRBJ2-3. The CDR3 is made up of 14 amino acids. Germline V gene data show CDR1 as SGHRS and CDR2 as YFSETQ. The CDR3 sequence: CASSFPEGTDTQYF.

This chain joins TRBV7-2 and TRBJ1-4; as DNA is missing, the TRBD1 call by TCRdb cannot be tested. Germline V gene lookup returns CDR1 SGHTA and CDR2 FQGNSA. The CDR3 length is 15 residues. CDR3 loop: CASSFRQGGREKLFF.

This sequence joins TRBV24-1 and TRBJ2-3; there is no DNA to check the TCRdb D call of TRBD1. The CDR3 contains 15 residues. Germline V gene lookup returns CDR1 KGHDR and CDR2 SFDVKD. The CDR3 here is CATSDSRGFTDTQYF.

The genes are TRBV11-2 and TRBJ2-5. The CDR3 length is 14 residues. The germline gives CDR1 SGHAT, CDR2 FQNNGV. This chain's CDR3 is CASSLDRTGETQYF.

The chain joins TRBV20-1 to TRBJ2-1. The CDR3 runs 11 residues. Germline V gene lookup returns CDR1 DFQATT and CDR2 SNEGSKA (reference sequence). CDR3 region: CSAAVSIRQFF.